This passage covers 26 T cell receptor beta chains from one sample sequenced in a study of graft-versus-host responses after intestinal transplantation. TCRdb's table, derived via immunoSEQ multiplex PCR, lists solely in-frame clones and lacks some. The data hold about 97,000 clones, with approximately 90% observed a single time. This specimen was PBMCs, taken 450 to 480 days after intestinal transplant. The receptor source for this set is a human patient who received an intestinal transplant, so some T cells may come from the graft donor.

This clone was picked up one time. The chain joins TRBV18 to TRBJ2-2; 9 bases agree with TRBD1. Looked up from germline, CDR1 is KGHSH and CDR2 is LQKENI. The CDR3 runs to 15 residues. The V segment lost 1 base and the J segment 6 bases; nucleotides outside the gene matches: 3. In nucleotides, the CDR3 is TGTGCCAGCTCACCACGGACAGGGGCGGCCGGGGAGCTGTTTTTT. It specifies CASSPRTGAAGELFF.

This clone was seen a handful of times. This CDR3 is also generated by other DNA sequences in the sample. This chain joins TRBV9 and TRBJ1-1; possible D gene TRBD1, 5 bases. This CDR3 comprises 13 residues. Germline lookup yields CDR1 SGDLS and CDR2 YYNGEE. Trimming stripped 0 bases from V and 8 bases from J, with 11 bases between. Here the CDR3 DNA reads TGTGCCAGCAGCGTAGTTCCAGGGAGGGAAGCTTTCTTT. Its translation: CASSVVPGREAFF.

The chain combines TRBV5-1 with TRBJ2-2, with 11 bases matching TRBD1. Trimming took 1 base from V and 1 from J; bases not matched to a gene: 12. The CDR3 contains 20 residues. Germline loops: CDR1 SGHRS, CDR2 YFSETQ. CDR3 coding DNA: TGCGCCAGCAGCTTGAAATCCGGGACAGGGGGTTTTGGGAACACCGGGGAGCTGTTTTTT. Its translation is CASSLKSGTGGFGNTGELFF.

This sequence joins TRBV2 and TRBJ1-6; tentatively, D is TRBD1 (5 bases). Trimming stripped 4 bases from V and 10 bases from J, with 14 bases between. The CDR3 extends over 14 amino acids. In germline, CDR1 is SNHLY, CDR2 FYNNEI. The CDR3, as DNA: TGTGCCAGCAGTGGGGGGGATTATTACTCACCCCTCCACTTT. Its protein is CASSGGDYYSPLHF.

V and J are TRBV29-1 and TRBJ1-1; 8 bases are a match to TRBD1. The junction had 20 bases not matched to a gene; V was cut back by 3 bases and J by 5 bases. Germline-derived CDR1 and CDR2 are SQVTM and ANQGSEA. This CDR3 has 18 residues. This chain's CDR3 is CSVDPGEDLQGAWTEAFF. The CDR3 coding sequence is TGCAGCGTTGATCCGGGGGAGGATCTTCAGGGGGCTTGGACTGAAGCTTTCTTT.

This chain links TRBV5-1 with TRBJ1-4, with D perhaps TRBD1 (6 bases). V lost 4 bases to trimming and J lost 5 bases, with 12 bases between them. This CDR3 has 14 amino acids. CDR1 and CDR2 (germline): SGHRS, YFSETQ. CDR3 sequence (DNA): TGCGCCAGCAGCGCAGGGGACCTGAATGAAAAACTGTTTTTT. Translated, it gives CASSAGDLNEKLFF.

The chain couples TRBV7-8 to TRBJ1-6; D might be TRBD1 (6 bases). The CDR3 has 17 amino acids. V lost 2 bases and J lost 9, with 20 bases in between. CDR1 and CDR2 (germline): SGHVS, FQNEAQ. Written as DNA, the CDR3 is TGTGCCAGCAGCTTATGGGGGGGGGCTAAGGAGCGTTCACCCCTCCACTTT. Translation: CASSLWGGAKERSPLHF. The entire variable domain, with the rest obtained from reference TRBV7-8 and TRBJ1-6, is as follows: GAGVSQSPRYKVAKRGQDVALRCDPISGHVSLFWYQQALGQGPEFLTYFQNEAQLDKSGLPSDRFFAERPEGSVSTLKIQRTQQEDSAVYLCASSLWGGAKERSPLHFGNGTRLTVT.

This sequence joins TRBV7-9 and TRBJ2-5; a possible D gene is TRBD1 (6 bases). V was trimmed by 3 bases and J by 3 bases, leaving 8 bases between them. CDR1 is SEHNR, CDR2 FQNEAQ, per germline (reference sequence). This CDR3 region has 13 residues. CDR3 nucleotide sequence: TGTGCCAGCAGCTTCGAGGGGGAAGAGACCCAGTACTTC. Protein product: CASSFEGEETQYF.

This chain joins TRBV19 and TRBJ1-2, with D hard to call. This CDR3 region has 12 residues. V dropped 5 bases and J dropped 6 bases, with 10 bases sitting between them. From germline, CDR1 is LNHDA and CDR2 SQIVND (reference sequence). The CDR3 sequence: CASSEGVNGYTF. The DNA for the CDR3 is TGTGCCAGTAGTGAGGGAGTCAATGGCTACACCTTC.

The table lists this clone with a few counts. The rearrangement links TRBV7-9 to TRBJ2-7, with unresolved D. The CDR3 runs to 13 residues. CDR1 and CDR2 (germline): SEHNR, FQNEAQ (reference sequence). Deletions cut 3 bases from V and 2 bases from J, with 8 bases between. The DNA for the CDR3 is TGTGCCAGCAGCTTTGGCGAAACCTACGAGCAGTACTTC. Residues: CASSFGETYEQYF.

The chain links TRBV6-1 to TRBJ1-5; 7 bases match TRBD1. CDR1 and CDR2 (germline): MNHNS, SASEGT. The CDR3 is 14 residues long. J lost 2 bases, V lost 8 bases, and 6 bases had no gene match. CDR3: CASGRTGGNQPQHF. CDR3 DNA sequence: TGTGCCAGCGGAAGGACAGGAGGCAATCAGCCCCAGCATTTT.

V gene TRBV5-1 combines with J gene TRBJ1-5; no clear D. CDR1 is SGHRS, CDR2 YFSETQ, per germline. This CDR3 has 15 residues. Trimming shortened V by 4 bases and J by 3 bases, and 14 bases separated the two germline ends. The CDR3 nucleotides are TGCGCCAGCAGCCCGGGATACGGCAACAATCAGCCCCAGCATTTT. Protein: CASSPGYGNNQPQHF. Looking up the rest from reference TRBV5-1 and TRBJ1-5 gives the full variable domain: KAGVTQTPRYLIKTRGQQVTLSCSPISGHRSVSWYQQTPGQGLQFLFEYFSETQRNKGNFPGRFSGRQFSNSRSEMNVSTLELGDSALYLCASSPGYGNNQPQHFGDGTRLSIL.

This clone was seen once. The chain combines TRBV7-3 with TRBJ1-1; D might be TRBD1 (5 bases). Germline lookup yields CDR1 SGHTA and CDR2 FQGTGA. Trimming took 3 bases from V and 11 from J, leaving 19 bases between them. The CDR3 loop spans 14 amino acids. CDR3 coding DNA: TGTGCCAGCAGCTTGGGAGGGACCGCCATTGGGGCTTTCTTT. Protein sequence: CASSLGGTAIGAFF.

The CDR3 nucleotides are TGCGCCAGCAGCGCGGGACAGGCCGGGGACGAGCAGTACTTC. This encodes CASSAGQAGDEQYF. V and J are TRBV5-1 and TRBJ2-7; 8 bases line up with TRBD1. V shed 4 bases and J 5 bases; nucleotides not matched to a gene: 8. Germline loops: CDR1 SGHRS, CDR2 YFSETQ. This CDR3 contains 14 residues.

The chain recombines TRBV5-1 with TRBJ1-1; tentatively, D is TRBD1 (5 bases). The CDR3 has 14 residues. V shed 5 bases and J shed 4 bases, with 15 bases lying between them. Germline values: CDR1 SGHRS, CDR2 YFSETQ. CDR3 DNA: TGCGCCAGCAGGCGGGGAACGGGGGGCACTGAAGCTTTCTTT. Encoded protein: CASRRGTGGTEAFF.

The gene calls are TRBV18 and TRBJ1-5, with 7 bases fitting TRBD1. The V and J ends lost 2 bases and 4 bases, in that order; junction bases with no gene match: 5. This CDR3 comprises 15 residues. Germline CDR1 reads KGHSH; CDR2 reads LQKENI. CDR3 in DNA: TGTGCCAGCTCACCAGGACAGGTAGTAAATCAGCCCCAGCATTTT. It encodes CASSPGQVVNQPQHF.

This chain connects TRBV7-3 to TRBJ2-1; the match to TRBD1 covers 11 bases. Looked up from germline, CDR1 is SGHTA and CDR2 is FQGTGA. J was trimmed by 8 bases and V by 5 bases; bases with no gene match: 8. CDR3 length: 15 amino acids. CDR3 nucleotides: TGTGCCAGCAGCCCGAGGACAGGGGGCCTGGATGAGCAGTTCTTC. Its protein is CASSPRTGGLDEQFF.

In DNA form, the CDR3 reads TGTGCCAGCAGCCCAGGGACCTATGGCTACACCTTC. As protein: CASSPGTYGYTF. V gene TRBV7-9 combines with J gene TRBJ1-2, with a possible D match to TRBD1 (5 bases). The V gene lost 5 bases and the J gene lost 4 bases, with 8 bases spanning the gap. Germline V gives CDR1 SEHNR, CDR2 FQNEAQ (reference sequence). The CDR3 has 12 amino acids.

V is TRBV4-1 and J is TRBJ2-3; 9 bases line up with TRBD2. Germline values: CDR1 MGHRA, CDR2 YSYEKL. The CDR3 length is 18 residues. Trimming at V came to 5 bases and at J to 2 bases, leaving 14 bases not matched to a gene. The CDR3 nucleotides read TGCGCCAGCAGCGGAACACGGGGACTAGCTTATAACACAGATACGCAGTATTTT. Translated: CASSGTRGLAYNTDTQYF.

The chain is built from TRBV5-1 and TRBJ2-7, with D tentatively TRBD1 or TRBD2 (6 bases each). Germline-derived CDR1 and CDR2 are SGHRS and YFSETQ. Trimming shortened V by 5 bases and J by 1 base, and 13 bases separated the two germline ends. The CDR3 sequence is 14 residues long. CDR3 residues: CASRGGGRSYEQYF. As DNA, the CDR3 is TGCGCCAGCAGAGGAGGGGGTCGGTCCTACGAGCAGTACTTC.

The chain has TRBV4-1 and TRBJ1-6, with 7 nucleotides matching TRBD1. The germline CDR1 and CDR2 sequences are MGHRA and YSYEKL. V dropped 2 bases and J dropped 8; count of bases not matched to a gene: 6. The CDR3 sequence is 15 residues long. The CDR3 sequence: CASSQPQGGDSPLHF. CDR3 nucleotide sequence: TGCGCCAGCAGCCAACCGCAGGGGGGAGATTCACCCCTCCACTTT.

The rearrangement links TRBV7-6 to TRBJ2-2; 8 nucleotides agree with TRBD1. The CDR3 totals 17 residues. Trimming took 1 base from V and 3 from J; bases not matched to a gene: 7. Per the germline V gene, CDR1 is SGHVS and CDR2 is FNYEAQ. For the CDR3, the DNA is TGTGCCAGCAGCTTAGTGGGCAGGGGGCAACACACCGGGGAGCTGTTTTTT. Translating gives CASSLVGRGQHTGELFF.

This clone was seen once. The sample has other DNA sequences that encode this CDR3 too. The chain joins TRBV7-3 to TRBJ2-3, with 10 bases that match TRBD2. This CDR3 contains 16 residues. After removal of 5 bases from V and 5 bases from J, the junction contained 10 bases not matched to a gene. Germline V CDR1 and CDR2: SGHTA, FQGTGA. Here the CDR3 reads CASSLGVSGGQDTQYF. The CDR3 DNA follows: TGTGCCAGCAGCCTAGGGGTTAGCGGGGGGCAAGATACGCAGTATTTT.

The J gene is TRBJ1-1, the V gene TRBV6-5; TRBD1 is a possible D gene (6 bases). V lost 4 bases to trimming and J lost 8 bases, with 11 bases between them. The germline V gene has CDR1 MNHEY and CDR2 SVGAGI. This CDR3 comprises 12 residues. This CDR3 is CASSSVGAEAFF. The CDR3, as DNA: TGTGCCAGCAGTTCGGTGGGGGCGGAAGCTTTCTTT.

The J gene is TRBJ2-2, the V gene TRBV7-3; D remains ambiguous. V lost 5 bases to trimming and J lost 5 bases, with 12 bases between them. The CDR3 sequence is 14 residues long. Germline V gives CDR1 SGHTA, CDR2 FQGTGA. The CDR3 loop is CASSLQAPTGELFF. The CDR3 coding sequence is TGTGCCAGCAGCCTCCAGGCTCCTACCGGGGAGCTGTTTTTT.

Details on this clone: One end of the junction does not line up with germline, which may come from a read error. The DNA of the CDR3 is TGTGCCAGCAGCCCCGTCGGGACAACAAATGAAAAACTGTTTTTT. Its translation is CASSPVGTTNEKLFF. The chain is built from TRBV11-2 and TRBJ1-4, with a possible D match to TRBD1 (6 bases). This CDR3 has 15 residues. Looked up from germline, CDR1 is SGHAT and CDR2 is FQNNGV. The variable domain in full, completed from reference TRBV11-2 and TRBJ1-4, reads EAGVAQSPRYKIIEKRQSVAFWCNPISGHATLYWYQQILGQGPKLLIQFQNNGVVDDSQLPKDRFSAERLKGVDSTLKIQPAKLEDSAVYLCASSPVGTTNEKLFFGSGTQLSVL.